This T cell receptor (beta chain) stems from a study of CD8+ T cells in alopecia areata. Study overall: Severity scores in treated patients reflected the percentage of scalp affected. Whole-study results and caveats: Expanded CD8+ clones among the top 100, as well as scalp clonality, were significantly decreased by tofacitinib. It was less clear whether patients shared TCRs than it was in mice, possibly because of HLA.

Regarding this clone: The antigen is unknown.

Stated treatment: oral pan-JAK inhibitor, 5-10 mg twice daily. Researchers took lesional scalp punch biopsies and peripheral blood from people who were alopecia areata patients. Germline V CDR1 and CDR2: LGHNA, YNFKEQ. The CDR3 runs 17 residues. Losses at the gene ends were 1 base for V and 5 bases for J; bases not matched to a gene: 10. Extracted RNA was reverse transcribed into cDNA, the sequencing template. Using immunoSEQ multiplex PCR, the repertoire was profiled, and TCRdb retains in-frame clones only, with some absent. The table lists 200,000 or so clones, around two fifths of them singletons. The chain is built from TRBV4-2 and TRBJ2-7; 11 bases map to TRBD2. The sample was CD4+ T cells sorted from blood, taken at approximately week 36, from a patient treated with tofacitinib. This clonotype was sampled from a human donor with alopecia areata. The CDR3 reads CASSQGQISGRADEQYF. The CDR3 nucleotides are TGTGCCAGCAGCCAAGGTCAAATTAGCGGGAGGGCCGACGAGCAGTACTTC.